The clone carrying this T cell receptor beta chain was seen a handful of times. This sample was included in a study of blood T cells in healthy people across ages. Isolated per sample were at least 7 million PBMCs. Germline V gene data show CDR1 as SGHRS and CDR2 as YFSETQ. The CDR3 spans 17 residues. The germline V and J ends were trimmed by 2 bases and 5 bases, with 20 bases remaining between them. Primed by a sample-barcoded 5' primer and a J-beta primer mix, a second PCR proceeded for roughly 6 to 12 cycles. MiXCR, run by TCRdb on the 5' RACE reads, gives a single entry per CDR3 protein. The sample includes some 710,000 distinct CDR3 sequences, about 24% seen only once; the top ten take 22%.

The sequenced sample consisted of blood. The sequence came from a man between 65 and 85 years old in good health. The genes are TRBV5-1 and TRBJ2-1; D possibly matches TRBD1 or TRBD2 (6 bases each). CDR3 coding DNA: TGCGCCAGCAGCTTTACGGGGGCCGGAGGACCTAACAATGAGCAGTTCTTC. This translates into CASSFTGAGGPNNEQFF.